The entry that follows covers one T cell receptor beta chain sequence. Original data processing: Scientists estimated how many nucleated cells there were by amplifying reference gene primers. Libraries were prepared by immunoSEQ multiplex PCR; TCRdb keeps only in-frame clonotypes and omits some of them. V, J and clone size were drawn from that table, and D and trimming were deduced from the DNA. The sample holds nearly 350,000 clones, about 86% seen once. The sample belongs to a study of blood T cell repertoires in COVID-19. The wider study: T cells, B-cell-depleted T cells, or PBMCs provided the cDNA or gDNA that served as material.

Trimming stripped 4 bases from V and 3 bases from J, with 13 bases between. From germline, CDR1 is MGHRA and CDR2 YSYEKL. The CDR3 spans 14 residues. V is TRBV4-1 and J is TRBJ2-7, with a weak D call TRBD1 (6 bases). Sequenced input: peripheral blood. This clonotype was obtained from a man between 25 and 39 years old with active or convalescent COVID-19. CDR3 residues: CASSPPGQLYEQYF. In DNA form, the CDR3 reads TGCGCCAGCAGCCCTCCTGGACAGCTCTACGAGCAGTACTTC.